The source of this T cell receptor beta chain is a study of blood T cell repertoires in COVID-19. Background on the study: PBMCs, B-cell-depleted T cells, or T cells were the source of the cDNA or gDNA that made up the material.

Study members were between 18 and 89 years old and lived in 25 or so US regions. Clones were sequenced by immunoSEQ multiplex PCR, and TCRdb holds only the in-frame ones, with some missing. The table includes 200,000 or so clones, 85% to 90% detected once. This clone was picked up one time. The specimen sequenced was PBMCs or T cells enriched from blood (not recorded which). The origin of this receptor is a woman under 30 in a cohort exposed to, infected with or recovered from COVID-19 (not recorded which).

CDR3 DNA: TGTGCCAGCAGCCCGGGACAGTTGAGCACAGATACGCAGTATTTT. This codes for CASSPGQLSTDTQYF. This chain joins TRBV7-3 and TRBJ2-3; 7 nucleotides line up with TRBD1. The CDR3 has 15 residues. The trim removed 5 bases at V and 0 bases at J, leaving 5 bases unmatched. From germline, CDR1 is SGHTA and CDR2 FQGTGA.